This entry lists 9 T cell receptor beta chains sequenced from one sample in a study of shared clonotypes between healthy human individuals. The data were produced by immunoSEQ multiplex PCR, yet TCRdb's version contains in-frame clones alone and is incomplete. This repertoire shows roughly 1,100,000 clones, around four fifths found once; its top ten account for about 1.4%. Specimen: memory CD4+ T cells sorted from blood. Subset of the sample: CD45RA-negative fraction. All receptors come from a man younger than 30 in good health.

Details on this clone: A junction end diverges from the germline sequence, so it may reflect a read error. The sample carries other DNA sequences with the same CDR3. The CDR3 spells CASSYFPYREAFF. The CDR3 bases are TGTGCCAGCAGCTACTTCCCTTACAGAGAAGCTTTCTTT. The chain joins TRBV6-6 to TRBJ1-1; D not certain. This CDR3 comprises 13 residues. The germline CDR1 and CDR2 sequences are MNHNY and SVGAGI (reference sequence).

J is TRBJ1-1 and V is TRBV2; 9 bases are shared with TRBD1. CDR3 length: 13 residues. Germline V gene lookup returns CDR1 SNHLY and CDR2 FYNNEI. J was trimmed by 1 base and V by 10 bases; bases with no gene match: 4. Written as DNA, the CDR3 is TGTGCCATAAGGGACAGGGAGAACACTGAAGCTTTCTTT. Residues: CAIRDRENTEAFF.

The chain carries TRBV7-2 and TRBJ2-7, with 9 bases lining up with TRBD2. V trimming: 2 bases; J trimming: 8 bases; junction bases outside the gene matches: 10. The CDR3 length is 15 residues. CDR1 is SGHTA and CDR2 is FQGNSA in the germline V gene. CDR3 protein: CASSLIASGAEKQYF. Written as DNA, the CDR3 is TGTGCCAGCAGCTTAATCGCTAGCGGGGCGGAAAAGCAGTACTTC.

This clone was counted ten times or more. The chain uses TRBV2 and TRBJ1-1, with D perhaps TRBD1 (6 bases). CDR1 is SNHLY, CDR2 FYNNEI, per germline. The CDR3 runs 13 residues. Trimming left V 7 bases short and J 7 bases short, with 16 bases between. The CDR3 loop reads CASIWGLPNEAFF. DNA of the CDR3: TGTGCCAGCATTTGGGGGCTCCCCAATGAAGCTTTCTTT.

The chain couples TRBV7-6 to TRBJ2-2, with TRBD2 matching over 8 bases. The CDR3 extends over 16 amino acids. V trimming: 2 bases; J trimming: 6 bases; junction bases outside the gene matches: 8. Germline V CDR1 and CDR2: SGHVS, FNYEAQ. In DNA, the CDR3 is TGTGCCAGCAGCTTACTCCGCGGGGGGATCGCCGGGGAGCTGTTTTTT. Its protein product is CASSLLRGGIAGELFF.

The genes are TRBV2 and TRBJ2-4; 7 bases match TRBD1. V trimming: 3 bases; J trimming: 1 base; junction bases outside the gene matches: 0. CDR1 and CDR2 from the germline V gene are SNHLY and FYNNEI. The CDR3 spans 14 residues. The CDR3 nucleotides are TGTGCCAGCAGTGAGGGACAGGCCAAAAACATTCAGTACTTC. Encoded protein: CASSEGQAKNIQYF.

The table lists this clone with a count of one. The rearrangement joins TRBV5-1 to TRBJ2-2, with D unclear. The germline V gene encodes CDR1 SGHRS and CDR2 YFSETQ. The CDR3 runs to 15 residues. V was trimmed by 0 bases and J by 2 bases, leaving 8 bases between them. The CDR3 loop is CASSLDVGNTGELFF. CDR3 sequence (DNA): TGCGCCAGCAGCTTGGACGTCGGTAACACCGGGGAGCTGTTTTTT.

The V call is TRBV5-1, the J call TRBJ1-4, with a weak D call TRBD1 (6 bases). The CDR3 spans 15 residues. CDR1 is SGHRS, CDR2 YFSETQ, per germline. Trimming removed 7 bases from V and 8 bases from J, with 21 bases in between. This CDR3 reads CASSKDSTTGEKLFF. CDR3 DNA sequence: TGCGCCAGCTCGAAGGACTCTACCACAGGGGAAAAACTGTTTTTT.

This clone came up a few times. Within the sample, other DNA sequences also encode this same CDR3. The V and J genes are TRBV18 and TRBJ1-1, with TRBD1 as a possible D gene (5 bases). Germline CDR1 KGHSH, CDR2 LQKENI. The length of the CDR3 is 13 residues. V lost 1 base and J 3 bases, leaving 6 bases between the germline ends. The chain's CDR3 is CASSPQGYTEAFF. CDR3 DNA: TGTGCCAGCTCACCACAGGGGTACACTGAAGCTTTCTTT. Using reference TRBV18 and TRBJ1-1 for the parts outside the CDR3, the full variable domain is NAGVMQNPRHLVRRRGQEARLRCSPMKGHSHVYWYRQLPEEGLKFMVYLQKENIIDESGMPKERFSAEFPKEGPSILRIQQVVRGDSAAYFCASSPQGYTEAFFGQGTRLTVV.